This T cell receptor (beta chain) was found in a study of T-cell reconstitution after alpha-beta-depleted transplantation in children (TCRdb year 2016). Context from the whole study: The study quantitatively tracked T-cell immune reconstitution after TCRalphabeta/CD19-depleted allogeneic hematopoietic cell transplantation in children using TCR repertoire profiling.

The library was generated by PCR. The sample was run on an Illumina HiSeq 2500. TCR libraries were prepared with molecular barcoding, using unique molecular identifiers to normalize TCRbeta repertoire quantification. TCRdb applied fastp at Q25 and MiXCR to the public reads, then kept only in-frame beta chains. When rows share a CDR3 protein, they turn into one entry using the most common DNA and genes. Across this sample there are 450,000 to 600,000 distinct CDR3 sequences, with 32% seen only once. The ten largest clonotypes hold under 3% of the sample. Note on this clonotype: The antigen it binds to is not known. No per-base quality is available; no much larger clone lies one base away.

The TCR was taken from a human donor who donated a stem cell graft to a child with aplastic anemia. The sample was PBMCs from the stem cell graft donor, taken from the stem cell graft.

The nucleotide sequence reads as follows: TGTGCCAGCAGCGGGACTAGCCCGGGGGCCGGGGAGCTGTTTTTT. The resulting protein is CASSGTSPGAGELFF. The chain joins TRBV6-1 to TRBJ2-2, with 9 central nucleotides matching TRBD2. Clipping removes 6 bases from V and 6 bases from J, with 8 as the unmatched junction base count. The CDR3 goes from the cysteine to the phenylalanine over 15 residues. Solely the CDR3 DNA is kept, with 45 bases framed from the first base. CDR1 is given as MNHNS and CDR2 as SASEGT, both from the germline V gene.